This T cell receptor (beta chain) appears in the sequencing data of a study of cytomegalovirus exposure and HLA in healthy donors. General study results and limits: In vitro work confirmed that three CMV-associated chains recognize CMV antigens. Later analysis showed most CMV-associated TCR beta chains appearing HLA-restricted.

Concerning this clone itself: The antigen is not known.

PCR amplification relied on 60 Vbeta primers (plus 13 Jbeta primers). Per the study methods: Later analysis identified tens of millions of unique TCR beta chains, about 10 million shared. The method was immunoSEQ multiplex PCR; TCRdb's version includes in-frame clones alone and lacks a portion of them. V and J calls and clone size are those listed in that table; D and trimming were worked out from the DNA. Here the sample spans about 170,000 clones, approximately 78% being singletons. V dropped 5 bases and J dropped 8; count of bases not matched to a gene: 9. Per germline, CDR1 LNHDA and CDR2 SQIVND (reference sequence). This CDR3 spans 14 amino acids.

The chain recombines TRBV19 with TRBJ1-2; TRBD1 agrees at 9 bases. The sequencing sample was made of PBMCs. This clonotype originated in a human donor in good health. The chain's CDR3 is CASSGTGGAYGYTF. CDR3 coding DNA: TGTGCCAGTAGTGGCACAGGGGGCGCTTACGGCTACACCTTC.